This T cell receptor (beta chain) emerged from a study of T cell responses to AZD1222 COVID-19 vaccine. Profiling relied on immunoSEQ multiplex PCR, and the TCRdb table lists in-frame clones only, not all of them. The sample lists roughly 120,000 clones; more than 70% were seen once. V shed 5 bases, J shed 1 base, and the junction held 12 bases outside the gene matches. CDR1 PRHDT and CDR2 FYEKMQ come from the germline V gene (reference sequence). CDR3 length: 17 amino acids. The material was peripheral blood, obtained 28 days after the second AZD1222 dose. The chain uses TRBV13 and TRBJ1-1; 8 nucleotides match TRBD1. The receptor comes from an adult who received the AZD1222 COVID-19 vaccine. DNA for the CDR3: TGTGCCAGCAGCCCGACAGGGGTTATTGGCCCGAACACTGAAGCTTTCTTT. Translating gives CASSPTGVIGPNTEAFF. The full variable domain, in which reference TRBV13 and TRBJ1-1 provide the parts outside the CDR3, is AAGVIQSPRHLIKEKRETATLKCYPIPRHDTVYWYQQGPGQDPQFLISFYEKMQSDKGSIPDRFSAQQFSDYHSELNMSSLELGDSALYFCASSPTGVIGPNTEAFFGQGTRLTVV.